There are a few counts of the clone carrying this TCR beta chain. The V end was cut by 5 bases, the J end by 7 bases, with 11 bases between. This CDR3 is 13 amino acids long. This record belongs to a study of T cells in Graves' hyperthyroidism and ophthalmopathy. Template material for amplifying TCR beta CDR3 regions consisted of RNA transcripts. With the HTBI primer set, the TCR CDR3 went through a first round of RT-PCR. TCRdb redid the calling of the multiplex PCR reads with MiXCR, one entry per CDR3 protein. This sample has hundreds of thousands of distinct CDR3 sequences, with roughly 40% found just once.

This TCR came from a man in his late teens or twenties with Graves' hyperthyroidism. The sample taken for sequencing was blood. This chain connects TRBV12-3 or TRBV12-4 to TRBJ2-2; possible D gene TRBD1, 6 bases. CDR3: CASSTQGFGELFF. For the CDR3, the DNA is TGTGCCAGCAGTACACAGGGCTTCGGGGAGCTGTTTTTT.